This T cell receptor (beta chain) was captured by sequencing in a study of T cells in Graves' hyperthyroidism and ophthalmopathy. The cohort's ophthalmopathy patients, a group with duration under 3 months, had a Clinical Activity Score of at least 3 and a NOSPECS grade of at least 4. For the diagnoses, clinical symptoms, serum thyroxine and TRAb, thyroid ultrasound and orbital computed tomography were used. The TCR beta CDR3 regions underwent amplification using RNA transcripts as the source. First-round RT-PCR targeting the TCR CDR3 was performed with the HTBI primer set. TCRdb redid the calling of the multiplex PCR reads with MiXCR, one entry per CDR3 protein. The repertoire includes around 340,000 distinct CDR3 sequences, around a sixth of them detected once, and less than 20% sits in the top ten. V lost 3 bases and J 1 base, leaving 6 bases between the germline ends. This CDR3 region has 13 residues. Germline CDR1 and CDR2: SGHAT and FQNNGV.

Study conclusions and caveats: In validation, the model predicted ophthalmopathy. These predictions came a median 6.5 months before onset. Blood shared most expanded thyroid clonotypes above 0.001.

In this sample, this clonotype turned up many times. The antigen is unknown. Likely a read error: the CDR3 ends without its conserved phenylalanine or tryptophan. The sequencing sample was made of blood. This sequence joins TRBV11-2 and TRBJ1-1; D remains unclear. This clonotype was sampled from a woman aged 40-49 years with Graves' ophthalmopathy. Here the CDR3 reads CASSLGRNTEAFL. The CDR3 coding sequence is TGTGCCAGCAGCTTGGGGAGGAACACTGAAGCTTTCCTT.